These 6 T cell receptor beta chains originate from one sample sequenced in a study of vaccination effects on CD4 cells after COVID-19. Their target antigens are unknown. The protocol was immunoSEQ multiplex PCR, while the TCRdb copy is restricted to in-frame clones and leaves out a portion. Here the sample spans 40,000 or so clones, roughly 72% being singletons. A 10-day culture period preceded the isolation of CD4+ T cells. Each participant was given two doses of one vaccine (BNT162b2 or mRNA-1273). The sample was CD4+ T cells from PBMCs cultured without peptide, taken after COVID-19 vaccination. These TCRs come from a human donor who received a COVID-19 vaccine.

The rearrangement links TRBV29-1 to TRBJ1-5; the D is unclear. The CDR3 runs 14 residues. Germline CDR1 and CDR2: SQVTM and ANQGSEA. The V gene lost 6 bases and the J gene lost 2 bases, with 14 bases spanning the gap. The CDR3, as DNA: TGCAGCGTCACCTTAGCTAAGGGCAATCAGCCCCAGCATTTT. This translates into CSVTLAKGNQPQHF.

This clone was recorded once. The genes are TRBV7-8 and TRBJ2-5, with a possible D match to TRBD2 (6 bases). The length of the CDR3 is 13 residues. Germline CDR1 is SGHVS and CDR2 is FQNEAQ. V gave up 3 bases and J gave up 5 bases, with 10 bases separating them. CDR3 sequence (DNA): TGTGCCAGCAGCTTGGGACTCCTGGAGACCCAGTACTTC. It is translated as CASSLGLLETQYF.

V and J are TRBV10-3 and TRBJ2-5, with unresolved D. V lost 6 bases and J 0 bases, leaving 5 bases between the germline ends. Per the germline V gene, CDR1 is ENHRY and CDR2 is SYGVKD. The CDR3 contains 12 residues. In DNA, the CDR3 is TGTGCCATCAGGGCACACCAAGAGACCCAGTACTTC. Amino acid sequence: CAIRAHQETQYF.

This clone has more than one count but fewer than ten. The rearrangement joins TRBV5-4 to TRBJ1-3; no definite D call. The CDR3 sequence is 16 residues long. V lost 0 bases, J lost 0 bases, and 10 bases lay in between. CDR1 and CDR2 (germline): SGHNT, YYREEE (reference sequence). The CDR3 reads CASSLDAGSSGNTIYF. DNA of the CDR3: TGTGCCAGCAGCTTGGATGCTGGCAGCTCTGGAAACACCATATATTTT.

The rearrangement links TRBV5-4 to TRBJ1-6; the D is unclear. V lost 3 bases and J 8 bases, leaving 9 bases between the germline ends. This CDR3 has 13 residues. Germline V CDR1 and CDR2: SGHNT, YYREEE (reference sequence). The CDR3 DNA is TGTGCCAGCAGCTCGCCGATGGATTCACCCCTCCACTTT. This gives the protein CASSSPMDSPLHF.

The genes are TRBV9 and TRBJ1-2, with a possible D match to TRBD1 (6 bases). Per the germline V gene, CDR1 is SGDLS and CDR2 is YYNGEE. The length of the CDR3 is 16 residues. The V end was cut by 0 bases, the J end by 4 bases, with 16 bases between. CDR3 DNA sequence: TGTGCCAGCAGCGTAGACAGGGCTAGCGGGGCCTATGGCTACACCTTC. This translates into CASSVDRASGAYGYTF.